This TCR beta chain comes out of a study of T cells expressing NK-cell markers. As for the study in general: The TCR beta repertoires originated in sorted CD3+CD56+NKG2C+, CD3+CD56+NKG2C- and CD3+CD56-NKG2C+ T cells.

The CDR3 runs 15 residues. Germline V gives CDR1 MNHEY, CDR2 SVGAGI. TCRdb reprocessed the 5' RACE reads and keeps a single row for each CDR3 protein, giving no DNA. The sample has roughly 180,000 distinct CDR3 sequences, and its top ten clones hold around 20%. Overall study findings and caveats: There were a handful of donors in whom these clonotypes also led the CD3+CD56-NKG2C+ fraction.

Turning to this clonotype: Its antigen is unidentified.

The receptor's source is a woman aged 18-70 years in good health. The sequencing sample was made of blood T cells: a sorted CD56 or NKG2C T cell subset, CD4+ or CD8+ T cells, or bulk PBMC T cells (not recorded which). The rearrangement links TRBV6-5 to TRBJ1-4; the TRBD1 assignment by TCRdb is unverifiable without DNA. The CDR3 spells CASSYSMLSGEKLFF.